Each of the 26 T cell receptor beta chains below was sequenced from the same sample in a study of blood T cell repertoires in COVID-19. Sequencing was performed with immunoSEQ multiplex PCR; in TCRdb, only in-frame clones are kept and a portion is missing. Of around 190,000 clones detected, 75% to 85% appear once; the ten largest clones hold about a sixth. The specimen was PBMCs or T cells enriched from blood (not recorded which). These receptors were obtained from a woman in her forties or fifties with acute COVID-19.

V and J are TRBV18 and TRBJ1-1; the match to TRBD1 covers 8 bases. The CDR3 length is 13 residues. The J segment lost 3 bases and the V segment lost 9 bases, leaving 6 bases of the junction unmatched. CDR1 is KGHSH and CDR2 is LQKENI in the germline V gene. The CDR3 loop is CASHRGVDTEAFF. The CDR3 region has the DNA TGTGCCAGTCACAGGGGGGTGGACACTGAAGCTTTCTTT.

The chain links TRBV5-6 to TRBJ1-4; D may be TRBD1 (5 bases). V was shortened by 3 bases and J by 6 bases, with 18 bases between the two germline ends. Germline CDR1 reads SGHDT; CDR2 reads YYEEEE. CDR3 length equals 16 residues. This chain's CDR3 is CASSSDNWGVDEKLFF. As DNA, the CDR3 is TGTGCCAGCAGCTCGGATAACTGGGGGGTAGATGAAAAACTGTTTTTT.

This sequence joins TRBV30 and TRBJ1-6; possible D gene TRBD1, 6 bases. The V gene lost 8 bases and the J gene lost 8 bases, with 10 bases spanning the gap. Germline values: CDR1 GTSNPN, CDR2 SVGIG (reference sequence). The CDR3 extends over 11 amino acids. Here the CDR3 reads CAGEGDSPLHF. CDR3 DNA: TGTGCCGGCGAGGGGGATTCACCCCTCCACTTT.

The chain combines TRBV19 with TRBJ1-4; 7 nucleotides agree with TRBD1. V shed 5 bases and J 6 bases; nucleotides not matched to a gene: 6. The CDR3 is made up of 14 amino acids. The germline V gene has CDR1 LNHDA and CDR2 SQIVND (reference sequence). CDR3 in amino acids: CASSLGDSHEKLFF. The CDR3 coding sequence is TGTGCCAGTAGTTTGGGGGACAGCCATGAAAAACTGTTTTTT.

This chain uses TRBV28 with TRBJ1-6; 8 bases are shared with TRBD1. This CDR3 has 14 amino acids. The germline V gene encodes CDR1 MDHEN and CDR2 SYDVKM. Unmatched junction bases numbered 6, after V lost 6 bases and J lost 8 bases. The CDR3 sequence is CASRLRTGHSPLHF. Here the CDR3 DNA reads TGTGCCAGCAGGCTTAGGACAGGGCATTCACCCCTCCACTTT.

The chain uses TRBV3-1 (or the pseudogene TRBV3-2) and TRBJ2-5; the match to TRBD2 covers 9 bases. Trimming cost V 3 bases and J 4 bases; bases outside gene matches: 9. Germline values: CDR1 LGHDT, CDR2 YNNKEL (reference sequence). This CDR3 is built from 16 residues. DNA of the CDR3: TGTGCCAGCAGCCAGTCGGGACTAGCCGTAGGAGAGACCCAGTACTTC. This encodes CASSQSGLAVGETQYF.

The J gene is TRBJ1-1, the V gene TRBV11-2; D remains unclear. V was clipped by 2 bases and J by 1 base, with 8 bases between them. The CDR3 is 14 amino acids. Germline CDR1 and CDR2: SGHAT and FQNNGV. This CDR3 reads CASSLQSGNTEAFF. CDR3 DNA: TGTGCCAGCAGCTTACAGTCGGGGAACACTGAAGCTTTCTTT.

There are a few counts of this clone. The chain recombines TRBV6-5 with TRBJ1-1, with D unclear. The germline gives CDR1 MNHEY, CDR2 SVGAGI. V shed 2 bases and J shed 8 bases, with 15 bases lying between them. CDR3 size: 14 residues. CDR3 protein: CASSYVGGEGEAFF. The CDR3 coding sequence is TGTGCCAGCAGTTACGTGGGTGGAGAGGGCGAAGCTTTCTTT.

The chain couples TRBV4-3 to TRBJ1-1; TRBD1 is a possible D gene (5 bases). CDR3 length: 17 residues. Trimming removed 0 bases from V and 3 bases from J, with 17 bases in between. Germline-derived CDR1 and CDR2 are LGHNA and YSLEER. The DNA for the CDR3 is TGCGCCAGCAGCCAAGAAAGGGGAGGGGTTCGGGACACTGAAGCTTTCTTT. Translating gives CASSQERGGVRDTEAFF.

This chain connects TRBV3-1 (or the pseudogene TRBV3-2) to TRBJ2-1; 12 nucleotides align to TRBD2. Looked up from germline, CDR1 is LGHDT and CDR2 is YNNKEL (reference sequence). With 4 bases clipped from V and 8 bases from J, the junction kept 9 bases outside the gene matches. The CDR3 covers 16 residues. The CDR3 DNA follows: TGTGCCAGCAGCCTCAGACTAGCGGGGGCGGGCGATGAGCAGTTCTTC. Translated: CASSLRLAGAGDEQFF.

The chain has TRBV30 and TRBJ2-1, with 7 bases identical to TRBD1. The germline gives CDR1 GTSNPN, CDR2 SVGIG (reference sequence). The junction had 5 bases not matched to a gene; V was cut back by 3 bases and J by 6 bases. CDR3 size: 13 residues. This CDR3 is CAWSQQGPNEQFF. As DNA, the CDR3 is TGTGCCTGGAGCCAACAGGGGCCCAATGAGCAGTTCTTC.

The gene calls are TRBV5-1 and TRBJ1-3; D is undetermined. This CDR3 has 15 residues. Germline V lookup: CDR1 SGHRS, CDR2 YFSETQ. Trimming pared 1 base from V and 0 bases from J, leaving 8 bases between. The CDR3 sequence is CASSLWAVSGNTIYF. The CDR3 DNA follows: TGCGCCAGCAGCTTGTGGGCAGTCTCTGGAAACACCATATATTTT.

The chain carries TRBV7-8 and TRBJ1-6; TRBD1 aligns across 8 bases. CDR1 is SGHVS, CDR2 FQNEAQ, per germline. The CDR3 extends over 16 amino acids. V shed 1 base and J 7 bases; nucleotides not matched to a gene: 6. The DNA of the CDR3 is TGTGCCAGCAGCTTAGAGCAGGGGGCCCTAAATTCACCCCTCCACTTT. It codes for CASSLEQGALNSPLHF.

This clone was seen ten or more times. The chain couples TRBV2 to TRBJ2-7; D possibly corresponds to TRBD2 (6 bases). The CDR3 contains 12 residues. Germline V gene lookup returns CDR1 SNHLY and CDR2 FYNNEI. Deletions cut 7 bases from V and 2 bases from J, with 9 bases between. This CDR3 reads CASNAGTYEQYV. For the CDR3, the DNA is TGTGCCAGCAATGCGGGGACCTACGAGCAGTACGTC.

V usage is TRBV14 and J usage is TRBJ2-7; 12 positions match TRBD2. J gave up 2 bases and V 1 base, and 0 bases lay outside the gene matches. The CDR3 is 15 residues long. Germline V CDR1 and CDR2: SGHDN, FVKESK. The DNA for the CDR3 is TGTGCCAGCAGCCAAGGGACTAGCGGGGCCTACGAGCAGTACGTC. Its translation is CASSQGTSGAYEQYV.

The gene calls are TRBV28 and TRBJ2-7, with TRBD1 as a possible D gene (6 bases). The CDR3 is 14 residues long. Trimming pared 8 bases from V and 1 base from J, leaving 15 bases between. Germline V gives CDR1 MDHEN, CDR2 SYDVKM. DNA of the CDR3: TGTGCCAGCCGGACGTCGACAGGATCCTACGAGCAGTACGTC. This encodes CASRTSTGSYEQYV.

This chain links TRBV28 with TRBJ1-3; a possible D gene is TRBD1 (5 bases). Trimming removed 6 bases at V and 8 bases at J, with 20 bases between. Germline lookup yields CDR1 MDHEN and CDR2 SYDVKM. The CDR3 contains 15 residues. The CDR3 spells CASSEPGTQSYTIYF. CDR3 sequence (DNA): TGTGCCAGCAGCGAACCCGGGACTCAAAGTTACACCATATATTTT.

This chain links TRBV29-1 with TRBJ1-5, with 7 bases that match TRBD1. Germline lookup yields CDR1 SQVTM and CDR2 ANQGSEA. This CDR3 has 15 amino acids. V shed 6 bases and J 2 bases; nucleotides not matched to a gene: 10. The chain's CDR3 is CSVVTGNVGNQPQHF. The CDR3 DNA sequence: TGCAGCGTCGTGACAGGGAACGTGGGCAATCAGCCCCAGCATTTT.

There are a few counts of this clone. The genes are TRBV7-2 and TRBJ1-3; D possibly corresponds to TRBD1 (6 bases). The CDR3 covers 14 residues. Trimming pared 5 bases from V and 2 bases from J, leaving 10 bases between. CDR1 is SGHTA, CDR2 FQGNSA, per germline. The CDR3 DNA reads TGTGCCAGCAGCCAGGGGAATGCTGGAAACACCATATATTTT. This gives the protein CASSQGNAGNTIYF.

This clone was picked up a small number of times. The chain uses TRBV28 and TRBJ1-2; D call uncertain. Trimming shortened V by 6 bases and J by 4 bases, and 12 bases separated the two germline ends. Germline CDR1 reads MDHEN; CDR2 reads SYDVKM. The CDR3 loop spans 13 amino acids. In DNA form, the CDR3 reads TGTGCCAGCAGACCCGACGGAGCCTATGGCTACACCTTC. Its translation: CASRPDGAYGYTF.

The V gene is TRBV5-1, the J gene TRBJ1-1, with D hard to call. V gave up 2 bases and J gave up 5 bases, with 13 bases separating them. This CDR3 has 14 residues. Germline loops: CDR1 SGHRS, CDR2 YFSETQ. The CDR3 region has the DNA TGCGCCAGCAGCTTAGATCCGGGAGGGACTGAAGCTTTCTTT. It is translated as CASSLDPGGTEAFF.

The chain carries TRBV6-5 and TRBJ1-2; no firm D call. The CDR3 length is 13 residues. Trimming removed 0 bases from V and 6 bases from J, with 8 bases in between. The germline V gene encodes CDR1 MNHEY and CDR2 SVGAGI. The CDR3 sequence: CASSYSRVDGYTF. The CDR3 DNA is TGTGCCAGCAGTTACTCGAGAGTGGATGGCTACACCTTC.

This rearrangement joins TRBV5-4 to TRBJ1-3; 9 nucleotides match TRBD1. The CDR3 has 13 residues. Germline values: CDR1 SGHNT, CDR2 YYREEE (reference sequence). Trimming took 3 bases from V and 8 from J; bases not matched to a gene: 3. The DNA for the CDR3 is TGTGCCAGCAGCTCGGACAGGGGCCACACCATATATTTT. It is translated as CASSSDRGHTIYF.

The chain couples TRBV21-1 to TRBJ1-3; whether TRBD1, the table's D call, matches the DNA was not checked. TRBV21-1 is annotated as a pseudogene. CDR3 size: 16 residues. The CDR3 reads CASRKPTGSSGNTIYF. CDR3 sequence (DNA): TGTGCCAGCAGGAAACCTACAGGGAGTTCTGGAAACACCATATATTTT.

The genes are TRBV4-1 and TRBJ2-2; D might be TRBD2 (6 bases). The CDR3 is 13 amino acids. In germline, CDR1 is MGHRA, CDR2 YSYEKL. V was clipped by 6 bases and J by 6 bases, with 11 bases between them. The CDR3 loop is CASRGGVSGELFF. For the CDR3, the DNA is TGCGCCAGCAGGGGGGGAGTATCCGGGGAGCTGTTTTTT.

V usage is TRBV5-1 and J usage is TRBJ1-1; no definite D call. The CDR3 is 14 residues long. With 5 bases removed from V and 0 bases from J, the gap between germline ends came to 11 bases. Germline CDR1 reads SGHRS; CDR2 reads YFSETQ. CDR3 nucleotides: TGCGCCAGCAGTCTAGATAACATGAACACTGAAGCTTTCTTT. It translates to CASSLDNMNTEAFF.